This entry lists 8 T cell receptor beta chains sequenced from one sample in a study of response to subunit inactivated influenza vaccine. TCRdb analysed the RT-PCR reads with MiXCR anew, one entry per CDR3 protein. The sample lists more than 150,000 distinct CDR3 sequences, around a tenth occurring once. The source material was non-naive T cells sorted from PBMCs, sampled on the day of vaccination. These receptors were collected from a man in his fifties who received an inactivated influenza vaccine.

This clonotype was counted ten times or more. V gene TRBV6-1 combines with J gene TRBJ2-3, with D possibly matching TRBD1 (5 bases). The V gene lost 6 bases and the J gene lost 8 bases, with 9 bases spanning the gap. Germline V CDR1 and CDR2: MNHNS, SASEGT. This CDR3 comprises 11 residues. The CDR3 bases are TGTGCCAGCAGAGGGGAAAGTACGCAGTATTTT. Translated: CASRGESTQYF.

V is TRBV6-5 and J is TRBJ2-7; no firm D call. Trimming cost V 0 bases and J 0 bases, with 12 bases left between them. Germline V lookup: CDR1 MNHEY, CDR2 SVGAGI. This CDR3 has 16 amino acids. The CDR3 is CASSYSVGGSSYEQYF. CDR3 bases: TGTGCCAGCAGTTACTCGGTTGGCGGAAGCTCCTACGAGCAGTACTTC.

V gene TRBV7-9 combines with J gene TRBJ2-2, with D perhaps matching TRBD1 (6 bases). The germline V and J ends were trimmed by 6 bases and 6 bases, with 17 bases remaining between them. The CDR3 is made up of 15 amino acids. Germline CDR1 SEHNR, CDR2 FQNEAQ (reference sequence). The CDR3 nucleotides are TGTGCCAGCAGAAGGCTTATCGAGGGGGCCGGGGAGCTGTTTTTT. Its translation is CASRRLIEGAGELFF.

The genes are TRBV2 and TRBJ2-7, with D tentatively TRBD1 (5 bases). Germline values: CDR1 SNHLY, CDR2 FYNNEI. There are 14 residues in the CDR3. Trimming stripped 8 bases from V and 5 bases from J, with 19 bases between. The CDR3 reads CASSPYGALNEQYF. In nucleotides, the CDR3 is TGTGCCAGCTCTCCCTATGGGGCCTTAAACGAGCAGTACTTC.

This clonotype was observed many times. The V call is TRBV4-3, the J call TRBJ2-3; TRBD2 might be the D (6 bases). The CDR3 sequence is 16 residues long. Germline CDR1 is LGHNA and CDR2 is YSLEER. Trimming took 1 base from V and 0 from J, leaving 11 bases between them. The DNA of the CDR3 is TGCGCCAGCAGCCAAGTGATAGCGGCAAGCACAGATACGCAGTATTTT. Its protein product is CASSQVIAASTDTQYF.

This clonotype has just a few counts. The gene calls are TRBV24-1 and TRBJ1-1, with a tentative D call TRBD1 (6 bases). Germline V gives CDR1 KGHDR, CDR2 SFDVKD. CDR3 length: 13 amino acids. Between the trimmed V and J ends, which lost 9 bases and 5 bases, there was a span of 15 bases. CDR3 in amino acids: CATRAGDWTEAFF. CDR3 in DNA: TGTGCCACCCGAGCAGGGGATTGGACTGAAGCTTTCTTT.

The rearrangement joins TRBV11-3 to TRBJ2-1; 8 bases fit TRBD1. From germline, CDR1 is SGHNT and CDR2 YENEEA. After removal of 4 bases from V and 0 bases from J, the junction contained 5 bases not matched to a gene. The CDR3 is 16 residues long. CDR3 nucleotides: TGTGCCAGCAGCTCCCGGACAGGGAGCTCCTACAATGAGCAGTTCTTC. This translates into CASSSRTGSSYNEQFF.

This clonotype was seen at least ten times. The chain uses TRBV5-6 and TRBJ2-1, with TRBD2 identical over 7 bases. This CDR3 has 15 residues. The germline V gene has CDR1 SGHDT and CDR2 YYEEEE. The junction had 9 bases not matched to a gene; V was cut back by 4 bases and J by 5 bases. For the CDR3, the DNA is TGTGCCAGCAGCCCAGCGGGACGATCGAACAATGAGCAGTTCTTC. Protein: CASSPAGRSNNEQFF. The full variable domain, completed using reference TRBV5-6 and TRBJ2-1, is DAGVTQSPTHLIKTRGQQVTLRCSPKSGHDTVSWYQQALGQGPQFIFQYYEEEERQRGNFPDRFSGHQFPNYSSELNVNALLLGDSALYLCASSPAGRSNNEQFFGPGTRLTVL.